This entry describes one T cell receptor (beta chain). Its antigen is currently unknown. This specimen belongs to a study of OX40 agonist ivuxolimab in advanced cancers. At the level of the study: Antecedent anti-PD-1, anti-PD-L1 or anti-CTLA-4 therapy was permissible, with roughly 40% having received some. Partial responses, seen in three patients, involved one hepatocellular carcinoma and two cutaneous melanomas.

The CDR3 runs 15 residues. CDR1 is MNHEY, CDR2 SMNVEV, per germline (reference sequence). Trimming took 4 bases from V and 6 from J, leaving 15 bases between them. Study-level results: A proportion of nonresponders additionally exhibited low normalized T-cell clonal expansion.

Repertoires were generated with immunoSEQ multiplex PCR, while TCRdb's copy carries only in-frame clones and drops some. The sample lists about 79,000 clones, 65% to 85% occurring once. The rearrangement links TRBV27 to TRBJ1-4; D is possibly TRBD1 (6 bases). The sequenced sample was CD4+ or CD8+ T cells sorted from blood, obtained in a trial of the OX40 agonist ivuxolimab. The TCR was taken from an adult with an advanced solid tumor such as melanoma, head and neck, liver or kidney cancer. The CDR3 region is CASSSVVGGDEKLFF. The CDR3 coding sequence is TGTGCCAGCAGTTCCGTGGTCGGGGGCGATGAAAAACTGTTTTTT.